These T cell receptor beta chains were read from a single sample in a study of blood T cell repertoires in COVID-19. Repertoires were generated with immunoSEQ multiplex PCR, while TCRdb's copy carries only in-frame clones and drops some. The table has fewer than 180,000 clones, roughly 87% seen once; the top ten hold about 4.2%. What was sequenced was peripheral blood. These receptors came from a woman aged 60 to 75 with active or convalescent COVID-19. The CDR3 runs from the conserved cysteine through the conserved F or W. A D gene is named only where the DNA matches it firmly. Clone size, where shown, is once, few, many, or a class for clones that have expanded.

NA,TRBV7-2,TRBD2,TRBJ2-3,CASSLRRGLEADTQYF,TGTGCCAGCAGCCTAAGGCGGGGACTAGAAGCAGATACGCAGTATTTT
NA,TRBV30,TRBD1,TRBJ1-5,CAWSVGTGGRGNQPQHF,TGTGCCTGGAGTGTCGGGACAGGGGGACGGGGCAATCAGCCCCAGCATTTT
medium-sized,TRBV9,NA,TRBJ2-3,CASSVGGYSTDTQYF,TGTGCCAGCAGCGTAGGCGGCTACAGCACAGATACGCAGTATTTT
NA,TRBV19,TRBD2,TRBJ2-5,CASSNGSPGLAGGQETQYF,TGTGCCAGTAGTAACGGAAGTCCGGGACTAGCGGGGGGTCAAGAGACCCAGTACTTC
NA,TRBV2,TRBD2,TRBJ2-5,CASSPTSGGRETQYF,TGTGCCAGCAGTCCGACTAGCGGGGGGCGGGAGACCCAGTACTTC
NA,TRBV7-9,TRBD2,TRBJ2-1,CASSLGILAGGHDEQFF,TGTGCCAGCAGCTTAGGGATATTAGCGGGGGGGCACGATGAGCAGTTCTTC
once,TRBV5-1,TRBD2,TRBJ2-5,CASSLTLAGQETQYF,TGCGCCAGCAGCTTGACACTAGCGGGACAAGAGACCCAGTACTTC
NA,TRBV4-3,NA,TRBJ2-1,CASSHSLGNEQFF,TGCGCCAGCAGCCACTCCCTCGGGAATGAGCAGTTCTTC
NA,TRBV5-1,NA,TRBJ2-7,CASSKGTLENGEQYF,TGCGCCAGCAGCAAAGGGACACTGGAAAACGGCGAGCAGTACTTC
NA,TRBV6-2/TRBV6-3,TRBD1,TRBJ1-1,CASSDRGRDTEAFF,TGTGCCAGCAGCGACAGGGGGCGCGACACTGAAGCTTTCTTT
NA,TRBV10-1,NA,TRBJ2-5,CASSEDNQETQYF,TGCGCCAGCAGTGAGGACAACCAAGAGACCCAGTACTTC
NA,TRBV25-1,TRBD1,TRBJ1-6,CASSEVDGQGNSPLHF,TGTGCCAGCAGTGAGGTCGATGGACAGGGTAATTCACCCCTCCACTTT
NA,TRBV5-4,NA,TRBJ2-5,CASSLPLVGETQYF,TGTGCCAGCAGCTTGCCCCTAGTAGGAGAGACCCAGTACTTC
NA,TRBV5-1,TRBD1,TRBJ1-5,CASSPGTDQPQHF,TGCGCCAGCAGCCCCGGGACAGATCAGCCCCAGCATTTT
NA,TRBV4-3,TRBD1,TRBJ1-4,CASSQAPGTGNEKLFF,TGCGCCAGCAGCCAAGCCCCCGGGACAGGGAATGAAAAACTGTTTTTT
once,TRBV10-3,TRBD1,TRBJ1-4,CAISRTGGGNEKLFF,TGTGCCATCAGTAGGACAGGGGGAGGTAATGAAAAACTGTTTTTT
NA,TRBV15,TRBD2,TRBJ2-5,CATSRDLVGGQETQYF,TGTGCCACCAGCAGAGATCTGGTGGGGGGGCAAGAGACCCAGTACTTC
NA,TRBV4-2,NA,TRBJ1-6,CASSLGEEGNSPLHF,TGTGCCAGCAGCCTAGGGGAGGAGGGTAATTCACCCCTCCACTTT
NA,TRBV4-1,NA,TRBJ1-5,CASSQALYSNQPQHF,TGCGCCAGCAGCCAAGCTTTATATAGCAATCAGCCCCAGCATTTT
NA,TRBV7-2,TRBD1,TRBJ2-5,CASSLGQGVWETQYF,TGTGCCAGCAGCTTAGGACAGGGGGTTTGGGAGACCCAGTACTTC
once,TRBV7-2,NA,TRBJ1-2,CASSRTRDSPYGYTF,TGTGCCAGCAGCCGCACTCGTGACAGTCCCTATGGCTACACCTTC
NA,TRBV25-1,NA,TRBJ2-3,CASSDPTSYAAEDTQYF,TGTGCCAGCAGTGACCCCACTAGCTATGCGGCGGAAGATACGCAGTATTTT
NA,TRBV10-3,NA,TRBJ2-5,CAIGRDFQETQYF,TGTGCCATCGGCCGGGACTTCCAAGAGACCCAGTACTTC
few,TRBV11-2,TRBD2,TRBJ2-7,CASSLFSGGAINEQYF,TGTGCCAGCAGCTTATTTAGCGGGGGGGCCATCAACGAGCAGTACTTC
NA,TRBV7-8,NA,TRBJ1-2,CASSLVVRGTENYGYTF,TGTGCCAGCAGCTTAGTGGTTAGGGGGACGGAGAACTATGGCTACACCTTC
NA,TRBV6-5,NA,TRBJ1-6,CASSYSQFNSPLHF,TGTGCCAGCAGTTACTCACAATTCAATTCACCCCTCCACTTT
NA,TRBV19,NA,TRBJ1-1,CASRAGTEAFF,TGTGCCAGTAGGGCGGGAACTGAAGCTTTCTTT
few,TRBV7-6,TRBD2,TRBJ2-2,CASSFSGGVKTGELFF,TGTGCCAGCAGCTTTAGCGGGGGGGTGAAAACCGGGGAGCTGTTTTTT
NA,TRBV3-1/TRBV3-2,NA,TRBJ2-1,CASSQDLAGGHNEQFF,TGTGCCAGCAGCCAAGATCTGGCAGGAGGCCACAATGAGCAGTTCTTC
NA,TRBV9,NA,TRBJ2-7,CASSVEGGMPHEQYF,TGTGCCAGCAGCGTAGAAGGAGGGATGCCCCACGAGCAGTACTTC
NA,TRBV11-2,NA,TRBJ1-6,CASSLQNSPLHF,TGTGCCAGCAGCTTACAGAATTCACCCCTCCACTTT
NA,TRBV7-3,NA,TRBJ1-1,CASSFTGDTEAFF,TGTGCCAGCAGCTTTACAGGCGACACTGAAGCTTTCTTT
NA,TRBV21-1,NA,TRBJ1-4,CASSKDRSKATNEKLFF,TGTGCCAGCAGCAAGGACAGGTCTAAGGCAACTAATGAAAAACTGTTTTTT
NA,TRBV7-9,TRBD1,TRBJ2-7,CASSLRGTGPYEQYF,TGTGCCAGCAGCTTAAGGGGGACAGGCCCCTACGAGCAGTACTTC
few,TRBV3-1/TRBV3-2,TRBD2,TRBJ2-1,CASSQGLAGSPSYNEQFF,TGTGCCAGCAGCCAAGGACTAGCGGGGTCCCCGTCCTACAATGAGCAGTTCTTC
NA,TRBV11-2,NA,TRBJ2-5,CASSSREGRAETQYF,TGTGCCAGCAGCTCCCGGGAAGGAAGGGCGGAGACCCAGTACTTC